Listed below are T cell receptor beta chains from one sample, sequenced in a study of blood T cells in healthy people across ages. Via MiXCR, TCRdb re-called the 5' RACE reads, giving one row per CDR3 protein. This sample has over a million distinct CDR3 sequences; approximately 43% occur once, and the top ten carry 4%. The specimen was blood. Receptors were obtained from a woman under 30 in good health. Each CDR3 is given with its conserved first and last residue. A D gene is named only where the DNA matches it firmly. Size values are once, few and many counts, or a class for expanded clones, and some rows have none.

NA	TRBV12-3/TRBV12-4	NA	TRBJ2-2	TGTGCCAGCAAAGTTTATGGCGGGGTCACCGGGGAGCTGTTTTTT	CASKVYGGVTGELFF
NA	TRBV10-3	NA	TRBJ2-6	TGTGCCATCAGTGATTCGGCTTCTGGGGCCAACGTCCTGACTTTC	CAISDSASGANVLTF
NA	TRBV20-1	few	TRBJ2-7	TGCAGTGCTAGCCCCTGGGGCCAGATAGTGGGATCCTACAATGAGCAGTACTTC	CSASPWGQIVGSYNEQYF
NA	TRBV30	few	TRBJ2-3	TGTGCCTGGAGCGGAGATACGCAGTATTTT	CAWSGDTQYF
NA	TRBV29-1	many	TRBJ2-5	TGCAGCGTTGCTCTTAGGTCGGGGGAGACCCAGTACTTC	CSVALRSGETQYF
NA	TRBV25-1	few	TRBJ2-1	TGTGCCAGCAGTCCACTAGTGTCGTATGAGCAGTTCTTC	CASSPLVSYEQFF
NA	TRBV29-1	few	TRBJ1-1	TGCAGCGTTGCTGGGGGTCCGAACACTGAAGCTTTCTTT	CSVAGGPNTEAFF
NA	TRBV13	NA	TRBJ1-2	TGTGCCAGCAGCTTTTGGGCCTTTGATGATGGCTACACCTTC	CASSFWAFDDGYTF
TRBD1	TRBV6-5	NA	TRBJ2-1	TGTGCCAGCAGTTACTCGTTGGACAGGGGCTATGAGCAGTTCTTC	CASSYSLDRGYEQFF
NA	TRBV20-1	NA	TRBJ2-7	TGCAGTGCTAGAGGCGTCCAGAAGTTCTACGAGCAGTACTTC	CSARGVQKFYEQYF
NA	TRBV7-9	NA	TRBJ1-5	TGTGCCAGCAGCTTGAAGGAAAGCAATCAGCCCCAGCATTTT	CASSLKESNQPQHF
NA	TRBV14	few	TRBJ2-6	TGTGCCAGCAGCCACCGGGACATTCGTAACCTGACTTTC	CASSHRDIRNLTF
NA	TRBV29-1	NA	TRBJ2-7	TGCAGCGTTGAGGAGAGGGGGAGACTCTACGAGCAGTACTTC	CSVEERGRLYEQYF
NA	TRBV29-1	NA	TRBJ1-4	TGCAGCGCGGGGGGGGAGACAACTAATGAAAAACTGTTTTTT	CSAGGETTNEKLFF
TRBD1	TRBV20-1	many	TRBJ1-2	TGCAGTGCTAGACGTTGGGACCGGGACAGGACGACCTATGGCTACACCTTC	CSARRWDRDRTTYGYTF
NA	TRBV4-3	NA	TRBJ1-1	TGCGCCAGCAGCCAAGATGCTCGTATACGGGGCGCTGAAGCTTTCTTT	CASSQDARIRGAEAFF
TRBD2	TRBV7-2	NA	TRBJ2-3	TGTGCCAGTGGACTAGCCCGCGGTGGAGTCACGCAGTATTTT	CASGLARGGVTQYF
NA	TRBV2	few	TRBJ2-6	TGTGCCAGCGCTGGCACCTTTGGCCTCTCTGGGGCCAACGTCCTGACTTTC	CASAGTFGLSGANVLTF
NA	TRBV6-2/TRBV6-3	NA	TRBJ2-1	TGTGCCAGCAGAGACGGGGGCCCCTCCTACAATGAGCAGTTCTTC	CASRDGGPSYNEQFF
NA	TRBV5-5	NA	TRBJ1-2	TGTGCCAGCAGCGTAGGGCACTCAGTGTCCCATGGCTACACCTTC	CASSVGHSVSHGYTF
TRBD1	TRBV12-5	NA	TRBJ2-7	TGTGCTAGTGTCCCAAGGGACAGGGAGTACGAGCAGTACTTC	CASVPRDREYEQYF
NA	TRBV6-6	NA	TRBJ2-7	TGTGCCGGCAGTTACTCACGAGGCAGAACCTACGAGCAGTACTTC	CAGSYSRGRTYEQYF
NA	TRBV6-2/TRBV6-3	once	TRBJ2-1	TGTGCCAGCCTCGCGGGAACCTGGGGTGAGCAGTTCTTC	CASLAGTWGEQFF
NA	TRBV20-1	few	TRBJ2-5	TGCAGTGCTAGAGACCCTGGCCCAGGAGTTCCGGAGACCCAGTACTTC	CSARDPGPGVPETQYF